There are a few counts of the clone carrying this TCR beta chain. Antigen: not known. This sample is part of a study of cytomegalovirus exposure and HLA in healthy donors. As for the study in general: The 120 or so validation repertoires were produced on the same platform as the 700 or so repertoires of the first cohort. This was reported in a later analysis. Study-level results: According to the study, roughly 160 TCR beta chains were cytomegalovirus-associated.

Clones were read by immunoSEQ multiplex PCR, and TCRdb kept only the in-frame ones, dropping some. The sample records roughly 150,000 clones, roughly nine tenths being singletons. Germline-derived CDR1 and CDR2 are SGHTA and FQGNSA. V was pared by 4 bases and J by 1 base, with 3 bases of the junction left unmatched. The length of the CDR3 is 14 residues. The specimen was PBMCs. The rearrangement links TRBV7-2 to TRBJ2-5; 7 bases match TRBD1. This receptor was obtained from a man aged 18 to 29 in good health and CMV-seropositive. Here the CDR3 reads CASSSNRGQETQYF. CDR3 DNA sequence: TGTGCCAGCAGCTCCAACAGGGGCCAAGAGACCCAGTACTTC.